This T cell receptor (beta chain) derives from a study of cytomegalovirus exposure and HLA in healthy donors. Study-wide results and caveats: As a later analysis revealed, the rate of TCR association differed by HLA locus, with DRB1 most and HLA-C fewest. Previous analysis showed most TCR beta V segments were productive about 90% or about 30% of the time. V- and J-gene trimming in TCR beta was tied to a missense DCLRE1C variant by an analysis performed later. Among CMV-associated TCR beta chains, most appeared HLA-restricted in a later analysis.

Regarding this clone: Its specificity is not known.

CDR1 is MNHNY, CDR2 SVGAGI, per germline (reference sequence). V trimming: 5 bases; J trimming: 7 bases; junction bases outside the gene matches: 3. This CDR3 is 14 amino acids long. PCR used 60 Vbeta primers and 13 Jbeta primers. Using immunoSEQ multiplex PCR, the repertoire was profiled, and TCRdb retains in-frame clones only, with some absent. In the table there are under 200,000 clones, 82% of which are singletons. The gene calls are TRBV6-6 and TRBJ2-1, with TRBD2 matching 12 bases. Sequenced input: PBMCs. The sequence derives from a girl aged 10-17 years in good health and CMV-seropositive. The CDR3 region is CASSLAGGVNEQFF. The CDR3 coding sequence is TGTGCCAGCAGTCTAGCGGGAGGGGTGAATGAGCAGTTCTTC.